Listed below are T cell receptor beta chains from one sample, sequenced in a study of spatial heterogeneity in lung cancer. TCRdb passed the 5' RACE reads through MiXCR, listing each CDR3 protein once. The repertoire holds about 6,200 distinct CDR3 sequences, with 15% to 20% as singletons. The sample in question was normal lung tissue next to the tumor, obtained at surgery. Receptors were obtained from a male donor with early-stage non-small cell lung cancer. The conserved cysteine and the conserved F or W are not part of the CDR3 here.

J gene | V gene | CDR3 length | CDR3 protein
TRBJ2-7 | TRBV30 | 11 | AWKGLGSYEQY
TRBJ2-7 | TRBV20-1 | 11 | SARRGTTYEQY
TRBJ1-6 | TRBV6-6 | 11 | ASKGQADSPLH
TRBJ2-3 | TRBV5-1 | 12 | ATQQAGRADTQY
TRBJ2-2 | TRBV20-1 | 10 | SARAGAGELF
TRBJ2-7 | TRBV7-2 | 12 | ASSRDVSSYEQY
TRBJ1-1 | TRBV7-8 | 9 | ASSFTGEAF
TRBJ1-2 | TRBV5-1 | 12 | ASSPDLSNYGYT
TRBJ1-2 | TRBV18 | 13 | ASSPPPGRGYGYT
TRBJ2-7 | TRBV6-1 | 12 | ASTYEGSVKRQY
TRBJ1-1 | TRBV7-9 | 13 | ASSPIGQARLEAF
TRBJ2-7 | TRBV18 | 11 | ASSPTVAYEQY
TRBJ2-5 | TRBV27 | 12 | ASSFLDSPETQY
TRBJ1-6 | TRBV30 | 12 | AWRPHSYNSPLH
TRBJ2-1 | TRBV7-2 | 13 | ASSFSGTVYNEQF
TRBJ2-5 | TRBV6-1 | 12 | ASSPSGQARTQY
TRBJ2-7 | TRBV20-1 | 12 | SARDVRQDYEQY
TRBJ1-1 | TRBV29-1 | 8 | SVELSEAF
TRBJ2-1 | TRBV11-3 | 12 | ASSLEPTYNEQS
TRBJ2-6 | TRBV7-9 | 12 | ASSLVSGANVLT
TRBJ2-1 | TRBV3-1 | 14 | ASSQSRGETYNEQF
TRBJ1-1 | TRBV7-9 | 10 | ASTAGLTEAF
TRBJ2-7 | TRBV7-9 | 13 | ASSLDPRTSGKQY
TRBJ2-5 | TRBV5-4 | 15 | ASSAPRGTGDQETQY
TRBJ2-2 | TRBV20-1 | 13 | SAVRRDYNTGELF
TRBJ2-3 | TRBV12-3/TRBV12-4 | 12 | ASSFGQGTDTQY
TRBJ2-7 | TRBV10-1 | 10 | ASGATSYEQY
TRBJ2-1 | TRBV10-3 | 14 | AISEASGSSHNEQF
TRBJ1-2 | TRBV7-2 | 11 | ASSWGREDGYT
TRBJ2-2 | TRBV7-2 | 12 | ASSLLRGTGELF
TRBJ1-1 | TRBV28 | 11 | ASSPRTTLGAF
TRBJ2-5 | TRBV5-1 | 12 | ASSLSNQGETQY
TRBJ2-2 | TRBV30 | 11 | AQIGWAAGELF
TRBJ2-7 | TRBV30 | 10 | AWREGSREQY
TRBJ2-5 | TRBV7-9 | 14 | ASSPNIRLAIETQY
TRBJ2-7 | TRBV28 | 12 | ASTRTSGKVEQY
TRBJ2-1 | TRBV28 | 12 | ATGGTSIHNEQF
TRBJ2-1 | TRBV12-3/TRBV12-4 | 11 | ASTPAGAIGQF
TRBJ2-7 | TRBV29-1 | 12 | SVVFSDRIYEQY
TRBJ2-4 | TRBV12-2 | 13 | ASRFIRRDKNIQY
TRBJ2-3 | TRBV7-6 | 11 | ASKGVTTDTQY
TRBJ2-1 | TRBV18 | 11 | ASSPQLNNEQF
TRBJ2-5 | TRBV20-1 | 12 | SARKLEWQETQY
TRBJ2-1 | TRBV15 | 11 | ATSRVTTLEQF
TRBJ2-7 | TRBV20-1 | 12 | SARDSGRADEQY
TRBJ2-5 | TRBV5-5 | 12 | ASSLGGHQETQY
TRBJ1-1 | TRBV9 | 13 | ASSVGQGTDTEAF
TRBJ2-5 | TRBV29-1 | 13 | SGTPLDRGVETQY
TRBJ2-3 | TRBV7-8 | 11 | ASSSDRTDTQY
TRBJ2-7 | TRBV4-2 | 16 | ASSQDLSSVAVSYEQY
TRBJ2-5 | TRBV7-6 | 12 | ASSGLLIGETQY
TRBJ2-7 | TRBV6-5 | 12 | ASSSAGGTFEQY
TRBJ2-5 | TRBV7-6 | 14 | ASSLGVGGPQETQY